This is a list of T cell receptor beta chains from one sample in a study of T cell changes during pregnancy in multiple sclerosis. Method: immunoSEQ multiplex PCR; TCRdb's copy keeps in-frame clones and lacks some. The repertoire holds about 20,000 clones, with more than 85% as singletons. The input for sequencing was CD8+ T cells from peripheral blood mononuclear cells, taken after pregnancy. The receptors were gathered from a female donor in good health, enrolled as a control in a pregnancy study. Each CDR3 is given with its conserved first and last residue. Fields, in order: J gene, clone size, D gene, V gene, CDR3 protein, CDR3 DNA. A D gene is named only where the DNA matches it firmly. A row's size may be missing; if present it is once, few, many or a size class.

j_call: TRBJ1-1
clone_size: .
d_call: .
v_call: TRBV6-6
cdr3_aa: CASIRRVRDTEAFF
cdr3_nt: TGTGCCAGCATACGGAGGGTTAGGGACACTGAAGCTTTCTTT

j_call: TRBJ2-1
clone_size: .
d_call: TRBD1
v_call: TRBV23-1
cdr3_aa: CASSRIDRVGNEQFF
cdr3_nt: TGCGCCAGCAGCCGAATTGACAGGGTGGGAAATGAGCAGTTCTTC

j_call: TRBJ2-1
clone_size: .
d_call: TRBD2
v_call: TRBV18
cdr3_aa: CASSSTSGGHYNEQFF
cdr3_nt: TGTGCCAGCTCATCTACTAGCGGGGGGCACTACAATGAGCAGTTCTTC

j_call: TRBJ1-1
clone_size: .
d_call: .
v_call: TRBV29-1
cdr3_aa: CSVEHWGGTEAFF
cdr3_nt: TGCAGCGTTGAACACTGGGGGGGAACTGAAGCTTTCTTT

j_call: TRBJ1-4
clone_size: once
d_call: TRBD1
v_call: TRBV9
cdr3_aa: CASSAKPHGARGQEKLFF
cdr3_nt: TGTGCCAGCAGCGCTAAACCTCATGGGGCCAGGGGGCAAGAAAAACTGTTTTTT

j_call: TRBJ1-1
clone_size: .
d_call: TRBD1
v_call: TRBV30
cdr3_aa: CAWSLGTGVTEAFF
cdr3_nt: TGTGCCTGGAGTCTCGGGACAGGGGTTACTGAAGCTTTCTTT

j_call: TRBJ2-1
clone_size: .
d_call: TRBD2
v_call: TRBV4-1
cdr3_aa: CASTGRAGVLDNEQFF
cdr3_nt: TGCGCCAGTACTGGAAGAGCGGGAGTGTTAGACAATGAGCAGTTCTTC

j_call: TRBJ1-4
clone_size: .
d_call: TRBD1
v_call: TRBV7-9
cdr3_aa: CASSLPDREEKLFF
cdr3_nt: TGTGCCAGCAGCCTTCCGGACAGGGAAGAAAAACTGTTTTTT

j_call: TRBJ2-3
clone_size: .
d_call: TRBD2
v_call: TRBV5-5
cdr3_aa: CATQTSGATDTQYF
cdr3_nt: TGTGCCACCCAAACTAGCGGAGCCACAGATACGCAGTATTTT

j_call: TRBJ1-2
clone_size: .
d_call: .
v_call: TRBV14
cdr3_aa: CASSQDGGYGYTF
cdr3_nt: TGTGCCAGCAGCCAAGATGGGGGGTATGGCTACACCTTC

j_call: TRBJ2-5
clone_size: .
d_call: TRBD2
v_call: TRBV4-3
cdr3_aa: CASSQVGGYETQYF
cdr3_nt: TGCGCCAGCAGCCAAGTGGGGGGGTACGAGACCCAGTACTTC

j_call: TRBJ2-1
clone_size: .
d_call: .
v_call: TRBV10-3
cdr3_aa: CAISEPGSEQFF
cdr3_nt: TGTGCCATCAGTGAGCCGGGGAGTGAGCAGTTCTTC

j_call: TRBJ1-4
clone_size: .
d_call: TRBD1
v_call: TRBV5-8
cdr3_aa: CASSIGQGATNEKLFF
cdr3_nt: TGTGCCAGCAGCATCGGACAGGGCGCAACTAATGAAAAACTGTTTTTT

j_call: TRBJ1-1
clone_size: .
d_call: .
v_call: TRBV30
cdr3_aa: CAWNRANTEAFF
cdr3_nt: TGTGCCTGGAACAGGGCGAACACTGAAGCTTTCTTT

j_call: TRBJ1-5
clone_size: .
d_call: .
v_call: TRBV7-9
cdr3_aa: CASSPPGTGQPQHF
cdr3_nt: TGTGCCAGCAGCCCCCCTGGAACGGGTCAGCCCCAGCATTTT

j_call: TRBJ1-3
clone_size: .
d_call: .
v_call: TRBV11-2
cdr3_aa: CASSWGDRDSGNTIYF
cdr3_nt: TGTGCCAGCAGCTGGGGGGACCGGGACTCTGGAAACACCATATATTTT

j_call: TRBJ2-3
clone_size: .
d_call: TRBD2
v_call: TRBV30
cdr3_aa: CAWSGVAGGLETDTQYF
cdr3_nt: TGTGCCTGGAGTGGGGTAGCGGGGGGGCTCGAGACAGATACGCAGTATTTT

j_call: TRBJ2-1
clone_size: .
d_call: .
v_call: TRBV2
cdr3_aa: CASSEGYNQYNEQFF
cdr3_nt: TGTGCCAGCAGTGAAGGATACAACCAGTACAATGAGCAGTTCTTC

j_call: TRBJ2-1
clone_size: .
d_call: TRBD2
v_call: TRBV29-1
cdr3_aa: CSVELAGARSNEQFF
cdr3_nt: TGCAGCGTTGAGTTGGCGGGAGCGAGGTCTAATGAGCAGTTCTTC

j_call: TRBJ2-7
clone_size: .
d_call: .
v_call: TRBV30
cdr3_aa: CAWSTGSYEQYF
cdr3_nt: TGTGCCTGGAGTACGGGATCCTACGAGCAGTACTTC

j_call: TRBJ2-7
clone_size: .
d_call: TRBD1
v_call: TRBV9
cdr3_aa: CASSAGGSYEQYF
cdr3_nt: TGTGCCAGCAGCGCAGGGGGATCCTACGAGCAGTACTTC

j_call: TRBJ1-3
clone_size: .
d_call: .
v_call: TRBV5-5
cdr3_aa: CASSLSNLVNSGNTIYF
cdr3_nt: TGTGCCAGCAGCTTATCCAACTTAGTAAACTCTGGAAACACCATATATTTT

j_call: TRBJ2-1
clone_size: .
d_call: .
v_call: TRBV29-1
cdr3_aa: CSVEGAEQFF
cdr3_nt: TGCAGCGTTGAAGGGGCTGAGCAGTTCTTC

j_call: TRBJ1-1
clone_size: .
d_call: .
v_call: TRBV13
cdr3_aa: CASSLDTGWDTEAFF
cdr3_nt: TGTGCCAGCAGCTTAGATACAGGTTGGGACACTGAAGCTTTCTTT

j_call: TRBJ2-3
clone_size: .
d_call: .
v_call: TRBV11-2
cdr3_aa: CASNPSTDTQYF
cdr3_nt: TGTGCCAGCAACCCATCTACCGATACGCAGTATTTT

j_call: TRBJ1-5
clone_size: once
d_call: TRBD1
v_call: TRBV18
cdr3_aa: CASSPEGQSSNQPQHF
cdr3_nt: TGTGCCAGCTCACCTGAGGGACAGAGTAGCAATCAGCCCCAGCATTTT

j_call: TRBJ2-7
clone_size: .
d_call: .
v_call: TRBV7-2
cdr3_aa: CASSPNYEQYF
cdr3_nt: TGTGCCAGCAGCCCCAATTACGAGCAGTACTTC

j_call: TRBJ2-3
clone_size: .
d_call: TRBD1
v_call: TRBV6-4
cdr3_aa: CASSDGTGHTDTQYF
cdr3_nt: TGTGCCAGCAGTGACGGGACAGGCCACACAGATACGCAGTATTTT

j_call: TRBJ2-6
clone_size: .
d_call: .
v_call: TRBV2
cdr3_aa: CASSDSGAGANVLTF
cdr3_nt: TGTGCCAGCAGTGATTCGGGGGCTGGGGCCAACGTCCTGACTTTC

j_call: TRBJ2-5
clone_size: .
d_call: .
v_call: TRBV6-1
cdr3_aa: CASSEYDSGGQETQYF
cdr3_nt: TGTGCCAGCAGTGAATATGACTCCGGGGGTCAAGAGACCCAGTACTTC

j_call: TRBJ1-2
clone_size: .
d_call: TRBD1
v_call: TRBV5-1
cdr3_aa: CASSLEGGDGGYTF
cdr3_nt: TGCGCCAGCAGCTTGGAAGGGGGCGACGGTGGCTACACCTTC

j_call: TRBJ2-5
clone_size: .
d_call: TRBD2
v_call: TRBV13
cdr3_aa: CASSFRLAGGQETQYF
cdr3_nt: TGTGCCAGCAGCTTTCGGCTAGCGGGGGGTCAAGAGACCCAGTACTTC

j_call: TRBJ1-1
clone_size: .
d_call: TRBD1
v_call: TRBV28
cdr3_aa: CASSPGQGTEAFF
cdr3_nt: TGTGCCAGCAGCCCTGGACAGGGAACTGAAGCTTTCTTT

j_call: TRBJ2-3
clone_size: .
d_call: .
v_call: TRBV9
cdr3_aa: CASSGREDTQYF
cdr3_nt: TGTGCCAGCAGCGGACGGGAGGATACGCAGTATTTT

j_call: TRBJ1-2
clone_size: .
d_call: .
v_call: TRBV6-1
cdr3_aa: CASSEQGWGYTF
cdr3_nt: TGTGCCAGCAGTGAGCAGGGCTGGGGCTACACCTTC

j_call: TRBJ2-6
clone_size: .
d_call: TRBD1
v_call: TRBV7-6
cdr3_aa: CASSRDSSGANVLTF
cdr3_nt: TGTGCCAGCAGCAGGGACAGCTCTGGGGCCAACGTCCTGACTTTC

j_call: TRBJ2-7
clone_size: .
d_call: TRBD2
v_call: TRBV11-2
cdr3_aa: CASSQGRRGENEQYF
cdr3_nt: TGTGCCAGCAGCCAAGGCCGCCGGGGGGAAAACGAGCAGTACTTC

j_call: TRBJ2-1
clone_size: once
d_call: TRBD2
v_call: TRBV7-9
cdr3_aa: CASSTLLAGGPEQFF
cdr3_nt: TGTGCCAGCAGCACCTTACTAGCGGGAGGTCCTGAGCAGTTCTTC

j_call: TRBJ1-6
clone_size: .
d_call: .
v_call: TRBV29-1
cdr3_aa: CSVTHHGQNPIGNSPLHF
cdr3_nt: TGCAGCGTGACCCACCATGGACAGAATCCCATTGGCAATTCACCCCTCCACTTT

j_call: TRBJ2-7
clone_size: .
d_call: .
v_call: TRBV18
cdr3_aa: CASSPPEGGGYEQYF
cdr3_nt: TGTGCCAGCTCACCCCCTGAGGGGGGAGGGTACGAGCAGTACTTC

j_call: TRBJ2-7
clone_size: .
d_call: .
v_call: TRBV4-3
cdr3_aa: CASSFESGGYEQYF
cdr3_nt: TGCGCCAGCAGCTTTGAATCAGGGGGGTACGAGCAGTACTTC

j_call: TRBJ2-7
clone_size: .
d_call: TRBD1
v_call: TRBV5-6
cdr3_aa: CASRQGMSSYEQYF
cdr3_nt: TGTGCCAGCAGACAGGGGATGAGCTCCTACGAGCAGTACTTC

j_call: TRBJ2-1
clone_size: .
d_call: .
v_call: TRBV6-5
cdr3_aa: CASSYIGGNNEQFF
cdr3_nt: TGTGCCAGCAGTTACATCGGCGGCAACAATGAGCAGTTCTTC

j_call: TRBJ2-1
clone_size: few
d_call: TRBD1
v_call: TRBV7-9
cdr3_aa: CASSPPGQGAHEQFF
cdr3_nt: TGTGCCAGCAGCCCCCCGGGACAGGGGGCCCATGAGCAGTTCTTC

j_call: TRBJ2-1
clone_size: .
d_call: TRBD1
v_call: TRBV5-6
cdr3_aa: CASSSYRGQGAWEQFF
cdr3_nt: TGTGCCAGCAGCTCCTACCGGGGACAGGGGGCTTGGGAGCAGTTCTTC

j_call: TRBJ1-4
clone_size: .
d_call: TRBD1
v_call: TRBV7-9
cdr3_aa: CASTLFGQGTNEKLFF
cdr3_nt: TGTGCCAGCACCCTTTTCGGACAGGGGACTAATGAAAAACTGTTTTTT

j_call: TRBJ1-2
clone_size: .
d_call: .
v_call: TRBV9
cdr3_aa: CASSLPPIGGYGYTF
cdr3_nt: TGTGCCAGCAGCCTTCCCCCCATAGGGGGCTATGGCTACACCTTC

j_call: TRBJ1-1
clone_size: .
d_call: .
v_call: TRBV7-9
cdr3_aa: CASSFRATYTEAFF
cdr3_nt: TGTGCCAGCAGCTTCAGGGCCACGTACACTGAAGCTTTCTTT

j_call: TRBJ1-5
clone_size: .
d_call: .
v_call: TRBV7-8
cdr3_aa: CASSESGQPQHF
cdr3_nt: TGTGCCAGCAGCGAATCCGGGCAGCCCCAGCATTTT

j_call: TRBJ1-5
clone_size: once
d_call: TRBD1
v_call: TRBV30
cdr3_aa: CAWSAGDRQPQHF
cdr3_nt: TGTGCCTGGAGTGCCGGGGACAGGCAGCCCCAGCATTTT

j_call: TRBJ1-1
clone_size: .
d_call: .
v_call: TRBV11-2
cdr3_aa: CASSLNRRTEAFF
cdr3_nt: TGTGCCAGCAGCTTAAACCGTCGGACTGAAGCTTTCTTT

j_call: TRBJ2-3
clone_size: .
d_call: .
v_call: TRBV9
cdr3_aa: CASSLRDRYTDTQYF
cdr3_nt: TGTGCCAGCAGCTTGCGGGACCGTTACACAGATACGCAGTATTTT

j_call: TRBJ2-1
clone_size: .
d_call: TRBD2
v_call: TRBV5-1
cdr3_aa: CASSASGRPPNNEQFF
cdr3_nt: TGCGCCAGCTCGGCTAGCGGGAGGCCCCCTAACAATGAGCAGTTCTTC

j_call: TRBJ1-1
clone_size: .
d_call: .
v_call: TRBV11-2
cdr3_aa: CASSLGPAVLNTEAFF
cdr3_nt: TGTGCCAGCAGCTTAGGGCCGGCGGTTTTGAACACTGAAGCTTTCTTT

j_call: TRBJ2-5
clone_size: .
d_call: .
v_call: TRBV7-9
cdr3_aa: CASSFPTHYGETQYF
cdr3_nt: TGTGCCAGCAGCTTCCCCACTCATTACGGGGAGACCCAGTACTTC

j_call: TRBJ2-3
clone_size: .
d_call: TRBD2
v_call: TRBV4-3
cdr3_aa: CASSQEGSGGGRTDTQYF
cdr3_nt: TGCGCCAGCAGCCAAGAGGGTAGCGGGGGCGGTCGAACAGATACGCAGTATTTT

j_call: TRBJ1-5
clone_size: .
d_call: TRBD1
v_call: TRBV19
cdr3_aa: CASRVGQGIPAQHF
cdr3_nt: TGTGCCAGTCGGGTCGGACAGGGCATTCCTGCCCAGCATTTT

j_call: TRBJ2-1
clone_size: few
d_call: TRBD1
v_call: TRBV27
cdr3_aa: CASRGQGAYNEQFF
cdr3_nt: TGTGCCAGCCGCGGACAGGGAGCCTACAATGAGCAGTTCTTC

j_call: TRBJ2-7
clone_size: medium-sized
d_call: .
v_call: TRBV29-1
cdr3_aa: CSVETGSSYEQYF
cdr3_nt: TGCAGCGTTGAGACAGGAAGCTCCTACGAGCAGTACTTC